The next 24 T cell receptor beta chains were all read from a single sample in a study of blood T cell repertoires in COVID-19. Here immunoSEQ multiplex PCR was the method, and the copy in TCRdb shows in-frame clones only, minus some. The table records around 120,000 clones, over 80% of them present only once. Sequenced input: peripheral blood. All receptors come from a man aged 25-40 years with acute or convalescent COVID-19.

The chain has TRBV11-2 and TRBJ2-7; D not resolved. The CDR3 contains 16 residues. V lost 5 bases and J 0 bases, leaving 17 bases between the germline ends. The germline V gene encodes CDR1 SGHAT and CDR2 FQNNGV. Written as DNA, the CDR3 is TGTGCCAGCAGCCCCCTTCGGCGGTCCAGCTCCTACGAGCAGTACTTC. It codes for CASSPLRRSSSYEQYF.

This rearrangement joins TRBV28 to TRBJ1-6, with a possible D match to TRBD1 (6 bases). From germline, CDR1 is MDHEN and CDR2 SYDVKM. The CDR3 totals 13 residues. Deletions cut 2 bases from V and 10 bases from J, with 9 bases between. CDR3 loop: CASSLTGTSPLHF. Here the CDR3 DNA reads TGTGCCAGCAGTTTAACAGGGACATCACCCCTCCACTTT.

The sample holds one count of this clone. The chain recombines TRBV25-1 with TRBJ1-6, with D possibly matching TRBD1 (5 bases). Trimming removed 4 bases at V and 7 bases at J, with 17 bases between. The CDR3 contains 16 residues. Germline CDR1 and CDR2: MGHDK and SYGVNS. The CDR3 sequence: CASSAAQGMGNSPLHF. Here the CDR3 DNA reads TGTGCCAGCAGTGCCGCCCAGGGTATGGGCAATTCACCCCTCCACTTT.

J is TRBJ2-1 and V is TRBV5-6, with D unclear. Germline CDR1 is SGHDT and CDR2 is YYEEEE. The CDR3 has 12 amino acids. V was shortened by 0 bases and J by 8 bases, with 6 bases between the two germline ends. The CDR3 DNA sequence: TGTGCCAGCAGCTTGGCTAGTTATGAGCAGTTCTTC. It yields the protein CASSLASYEQFF.

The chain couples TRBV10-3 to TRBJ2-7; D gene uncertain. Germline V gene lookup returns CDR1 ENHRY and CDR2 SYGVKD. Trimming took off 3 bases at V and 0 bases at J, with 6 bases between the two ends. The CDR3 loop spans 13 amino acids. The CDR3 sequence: CAISDESSYEQYF. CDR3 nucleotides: TGTGCCATCAGTGACGAGAGCTCCTACGAGCAGTACTTC.

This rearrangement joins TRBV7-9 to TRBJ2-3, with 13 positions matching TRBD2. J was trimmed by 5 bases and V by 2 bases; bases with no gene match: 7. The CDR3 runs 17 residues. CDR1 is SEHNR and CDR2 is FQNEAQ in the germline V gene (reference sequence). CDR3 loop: CASSLRTSGRSEDTQYF. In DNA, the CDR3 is TGTGCCAGCAGCTTAAGGACTAGCGGGAGAAGTGAAGATACGCAGTATTTT.

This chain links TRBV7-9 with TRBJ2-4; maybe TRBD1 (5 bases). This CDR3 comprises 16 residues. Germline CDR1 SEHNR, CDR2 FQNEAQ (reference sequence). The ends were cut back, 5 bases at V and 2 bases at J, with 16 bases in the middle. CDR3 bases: TGTGCCAGCAGCCCGATGCAGGGCTTGACCAAAAACATTCAGTACTTC. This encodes CASSPMQGLTKNIQYF. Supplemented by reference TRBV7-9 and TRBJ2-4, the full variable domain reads DTGVSQNPRHKITKRGQNVTFRCDPISEHNRLYWYRQTLGQGPEFLTYFQNEAQLEKSRLLSDRFSAERPKGSFSTLEIQRTEQGDSAMYLCASSPMQGLTKNIQYFGAGTRLSVL.

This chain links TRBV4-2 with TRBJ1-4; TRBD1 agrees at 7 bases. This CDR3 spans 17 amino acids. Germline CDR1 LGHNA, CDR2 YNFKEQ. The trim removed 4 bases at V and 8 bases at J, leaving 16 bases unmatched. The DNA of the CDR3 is TGTGCCAGCAGCCTCTCACTGTTGACAGGGATCGGGGAAAAACTGTTTTTT. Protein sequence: CASSLSLLTGIGEKLFF.

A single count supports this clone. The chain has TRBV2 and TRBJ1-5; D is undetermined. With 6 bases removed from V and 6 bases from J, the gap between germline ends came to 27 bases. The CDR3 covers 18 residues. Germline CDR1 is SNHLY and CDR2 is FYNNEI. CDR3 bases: TGTGCCAGCAGGGGAGGTTCGATGGGGAGGACTAATATTCAGCCCCAGCATTTT. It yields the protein CASRGGSMGRTNIQPQHF.

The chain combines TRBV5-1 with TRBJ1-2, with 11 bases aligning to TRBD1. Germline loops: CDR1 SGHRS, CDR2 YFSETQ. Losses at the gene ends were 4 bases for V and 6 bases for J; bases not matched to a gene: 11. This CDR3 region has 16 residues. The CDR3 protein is CASSLQSPGQGDGYTF. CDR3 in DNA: TGCGCCAGCAGCCTGCAAAGCCCGGGACAGGGGGATGGCTACACCTTC.

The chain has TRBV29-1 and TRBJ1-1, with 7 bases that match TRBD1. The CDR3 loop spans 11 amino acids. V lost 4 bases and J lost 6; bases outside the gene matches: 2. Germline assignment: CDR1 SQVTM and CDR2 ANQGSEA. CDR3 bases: TGCAGCGTTGTGCAGGGGGCTGAAGCTTTCTTT. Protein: CSVVQGAEAFF.

CDR3 region: CASWAGDGYTF. DNA for the CDR3: TGTGCCAGCTGGGCAGGGGATGGCTACACCTTC. V usage is TRBV10-3 and J usage is TRBJ1-2, with a possible D match to TRBD1 (6 bases). Trimming cost V 10 bases and J 6 bases, with 12 bases left between them. Looked up from germline, CDR1 is ENHRY and CDR2 is SYGVKD. The CDR3 is 11 residues long.

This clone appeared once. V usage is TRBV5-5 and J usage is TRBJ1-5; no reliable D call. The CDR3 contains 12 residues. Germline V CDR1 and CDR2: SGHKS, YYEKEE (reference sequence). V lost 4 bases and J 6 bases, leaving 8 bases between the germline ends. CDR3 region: CASSPRGQPQHF. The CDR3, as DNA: TGTGCCAGCAGCCCTCGGGGTCAGCCCCAGCATTTT.

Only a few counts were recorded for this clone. This chain's CDR3 is CASSLLAGGTGELFF. CDR3 in DNA: TGTGCCAGCAGCCTACTAGCGGGCGGCACCGGGGAGCTGTTTTTT. The chain is built from TRBV2 and TRBJ2-2; 9 nucleotides line up with TRBD2. Germline V CDR1 and CDR2: SNHLY, FYNNEI. Trimming removed 6 bases from V and 4 bases from J; junction bases left unmatched: 6. The CDR3 sequence is 15 residues long. The full variable domain, in which reference TRBV2 and TRBJ2-2 provide the parts outside the CDR3, is EPEVTQTPSHQVTQMGQEVILRCVPISNHLYFYWYRQILGQKVEFLVSFYNNEISEKSEIFDDQFSVERPDGSNFTLKIRSTKLEDSAMYFCASSLLAGGTGELFFGEGSRLTVL.

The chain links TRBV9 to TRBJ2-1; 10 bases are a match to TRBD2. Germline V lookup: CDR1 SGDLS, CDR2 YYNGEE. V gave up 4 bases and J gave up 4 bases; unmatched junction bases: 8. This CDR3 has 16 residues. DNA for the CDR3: TGTGCCAGCAGCCCATCACCGGGACTAGCGTACAATGAGCAGTTCTTC. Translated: CASSPSPGLAYNEQFF.

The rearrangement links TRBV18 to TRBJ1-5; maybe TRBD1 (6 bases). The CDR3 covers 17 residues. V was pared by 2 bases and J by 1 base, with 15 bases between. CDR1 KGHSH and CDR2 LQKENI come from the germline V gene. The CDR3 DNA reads TGTGCCAGCTCACCAGACAGAGTAGGACAGAGCAATCAGCCCCAGCATTTT. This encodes CASSPDRVGQSNQPQHF.

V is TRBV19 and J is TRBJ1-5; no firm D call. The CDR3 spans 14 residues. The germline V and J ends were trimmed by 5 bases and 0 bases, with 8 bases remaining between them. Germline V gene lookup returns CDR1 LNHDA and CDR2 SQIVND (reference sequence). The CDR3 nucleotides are TGTGCCAGTAGTTTAGGCGGTAGCAATCAGCCCCAGCATTTT. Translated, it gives CASSLGGSNQPQHF.

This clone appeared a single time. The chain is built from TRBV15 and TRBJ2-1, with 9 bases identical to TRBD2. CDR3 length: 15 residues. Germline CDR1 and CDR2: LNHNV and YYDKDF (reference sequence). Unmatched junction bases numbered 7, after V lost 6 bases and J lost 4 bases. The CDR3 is CATRPPGLAYNEQFF. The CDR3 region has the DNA TGTGCCACCAGGCCACCGGGACTAGCTTACAATGAGCAGTTCTTC.

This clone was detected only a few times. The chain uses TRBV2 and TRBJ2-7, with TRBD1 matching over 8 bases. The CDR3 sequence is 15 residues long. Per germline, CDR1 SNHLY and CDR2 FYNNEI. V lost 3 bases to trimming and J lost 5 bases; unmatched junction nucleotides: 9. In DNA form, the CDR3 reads TGTGCCAGCAGTGATCCCACAGGGGGTACCAACGAGCAGTACGTC. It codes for CASSDPTGGTNEQYV.

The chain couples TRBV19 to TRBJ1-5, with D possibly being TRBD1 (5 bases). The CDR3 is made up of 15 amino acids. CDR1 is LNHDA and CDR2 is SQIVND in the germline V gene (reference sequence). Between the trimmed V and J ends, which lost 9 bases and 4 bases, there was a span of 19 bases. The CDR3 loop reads CASRNRQGSNQPQHF. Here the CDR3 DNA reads TGTGCCAGCCGGAACCGGCAGGGCTCTAATCAGCCCCAGCATTTT.

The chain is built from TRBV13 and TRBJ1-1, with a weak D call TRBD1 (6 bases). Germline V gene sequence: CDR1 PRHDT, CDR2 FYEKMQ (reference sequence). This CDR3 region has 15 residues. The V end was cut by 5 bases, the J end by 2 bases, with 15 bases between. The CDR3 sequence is CASSEEGGINTEAFF. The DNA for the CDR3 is TGTGCCAGCAGCGAAGAGGGGGGGATAAACACTGAAGCTTTCTTT.

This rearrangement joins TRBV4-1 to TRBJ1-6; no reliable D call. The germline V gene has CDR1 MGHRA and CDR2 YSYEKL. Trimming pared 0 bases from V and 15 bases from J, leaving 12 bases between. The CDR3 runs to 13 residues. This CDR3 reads CASSQDFGVLLHF. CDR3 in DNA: TGCGCCAGCAGCCAAGATTTCGGGGTCCTCCTCCACTTT.

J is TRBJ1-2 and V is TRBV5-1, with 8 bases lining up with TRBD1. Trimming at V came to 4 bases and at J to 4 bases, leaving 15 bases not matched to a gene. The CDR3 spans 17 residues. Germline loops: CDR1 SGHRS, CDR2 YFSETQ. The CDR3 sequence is CASSMGGIRTGSYGYTF. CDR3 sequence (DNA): TGCGCCAGCAGCATGGGGGGGATTCGGACAGGGTCCTATGGCTACACCTTC.

CDR3 coding DNA: TGTGCCAGCAGTTTTGGGGGGACGACAGGGAGTAATTCACCCCTCCACTTT. It yields the protein CASSFGGTTGSNSPLHF. The V call is TRBV27, the J call TRBJ1-6, with 7 bases aligning to TRBD1. V shed 3 bases and J 6 bases; nucleotides not matched to a gene: 11. The CDR3 contains 17 residues. Germline V lookup: CDR1 MNHEY, CDR2 SMNVEV (reference sequence).